This T cell receptor (beta chain) emerged from a study of blood T cell repertoires in COVID-19. Germline V gene sequence: CDR1 MNHEY, CDR2 SVGEGT. With V trimmed by 5 bases and J by 0 bases, 4 bases remained unmatched. This CDR3 is built from 15 residues. Method: immunoSEQ multiplex PCR; TCRdb's copy keeps in-frame clones and lacks some. The sample carries about 320,000 clones, about nine tenths recorded once. Those who participated ranged in age from about 18 to 89 years and resided in about two dozen US areas. Participants' reported clinical history set cohort assignment. The chain couples TRBV6-2 or TRBV6-3 to TRBJ1-5; 7 positions match TRBD1. This clonotype was obtained from a man aged 55 to 70 who had recovered from COVID-19. Sequenced input: PBMCs or T cells enriched from blood (not recorded which). The CDR3: CASSRQGGSNQPQHF. The CDR3 nucleotides are TGTGCCAGCAGTAGACAGGGTGGTAGCAATCAGCCCCAGCATTTT.